Included here is one T cell receptor (beta chain) sequence, with context. Its matching antigen is unknown. The length of the CDR3 is 14 residues. The germline gives CDR1 KGHSH, CDR2 LQKENI. Germline trimming cut 6 bases from V and 2 bases from J; bases unmatched to any gene: 2. This entry belongs to a study of cytomegalovirus exposure and HLA in healthy donors. Study results and limitations: There were some public TCRs occurring in many donors, but most TCR sequences were rare. Published work reported that the classifier diagnosed cytomegalovirus status with high specificity and sensitivity. Some highly shared sequence variants likely arose as a pipeline artifact. Presence/absence comparisons presumed near-even sequencing depth among donors.

In the PCR, 60 Vbeta and 13 Jbeta primers were used. Libraries were prepared by immunoSEQ multiplex PCR; TCRdb keeps only in-frame clonotypes and omits some of them. This sample has 90,000 to 120,000 clones, with 74% found just once. The TCR originated in a woman aged 40 to 49 in good health and CMV-seropositive. The sequenced sample consisted of PBMCs. The rearrangement links TRBV18 to TRBJ2-7, with 12 bases lining up with TRBD1. CDR3 sequence: CASSRDRGPYEQYF. CDR3 nucleotide sequence: TGTGCCAGCTCCCGGGACAGGGGGCCCTACGAGCAGTACTTC.